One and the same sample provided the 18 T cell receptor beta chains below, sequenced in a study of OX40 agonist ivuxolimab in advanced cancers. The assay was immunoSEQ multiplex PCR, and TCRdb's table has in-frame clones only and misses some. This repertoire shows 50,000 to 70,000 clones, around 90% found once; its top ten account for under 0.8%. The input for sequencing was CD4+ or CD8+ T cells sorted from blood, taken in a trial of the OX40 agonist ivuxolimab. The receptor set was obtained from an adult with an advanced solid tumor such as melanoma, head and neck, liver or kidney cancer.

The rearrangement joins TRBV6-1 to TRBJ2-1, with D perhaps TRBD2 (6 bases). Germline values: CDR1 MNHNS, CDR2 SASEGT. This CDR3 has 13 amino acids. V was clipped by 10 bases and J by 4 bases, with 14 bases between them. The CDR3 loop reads CATGGDNYNEQFF. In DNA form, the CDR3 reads TGTGCCACGGGCGGGGATAATTACAATGAGCAGTTCTTC.

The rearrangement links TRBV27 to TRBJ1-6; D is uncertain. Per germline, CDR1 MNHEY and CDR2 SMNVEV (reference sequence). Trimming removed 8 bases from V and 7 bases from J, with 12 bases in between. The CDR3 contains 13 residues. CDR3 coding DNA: TGTGCCAGCGGCGTCGACCAAAATTCACCCCTCCACTTT. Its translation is CASGVDQNSPLHF.

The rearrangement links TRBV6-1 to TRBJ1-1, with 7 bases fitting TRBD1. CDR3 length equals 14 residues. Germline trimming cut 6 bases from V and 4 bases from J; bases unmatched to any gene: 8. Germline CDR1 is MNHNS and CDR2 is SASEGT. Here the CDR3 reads CASRETGVVTEAFF. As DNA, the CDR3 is TGTGCCAGCAGGGAAACAGGGGTCGTCACTGAAGCTTTCTTT.

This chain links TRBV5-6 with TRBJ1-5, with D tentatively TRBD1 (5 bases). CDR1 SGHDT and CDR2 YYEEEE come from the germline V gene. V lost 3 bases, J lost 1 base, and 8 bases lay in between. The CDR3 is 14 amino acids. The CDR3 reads CASSSRDSNQPQHF. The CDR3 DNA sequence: TGTGCCAGCAGCTCCCGGGACAGCAATCAGCCCCAGCATTTT.

The chain's CDR3 is CASSITGEGYNEQFF. The CDR3 DNA sequence: TGCGCCAGCAGCATTACAGGGGAGGGGTACAATGAGCAGTTCTTC. The rearrangement joins TRBV5-1 to TRBJ2-1, with D perhaps matching TRBD1 or TRBD2 (7 bases each). Germline CDR1 reads SGHRS; CDR2 reads YFSETQ. Trimming took 4 bases from V and 4 from J, leaving 15 bases between them. CDR3 length: 15 residues.

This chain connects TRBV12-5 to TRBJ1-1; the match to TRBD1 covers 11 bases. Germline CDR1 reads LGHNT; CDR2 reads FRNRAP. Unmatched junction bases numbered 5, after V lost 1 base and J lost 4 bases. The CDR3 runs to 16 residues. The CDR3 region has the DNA TGTGCTAGTGGTTTGGCCCCCGGGACAGGGGGCACTGAAGCTTTCTTT. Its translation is CASGLAPGTGGTEAFF. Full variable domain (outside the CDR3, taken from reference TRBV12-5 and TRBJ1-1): DARVTQTPRHKVTEMGQEVTMRCQPILGHNTVFWYRQTMMQGLELLAYFRNRAPLDDSGMPKDRFSAEMPDATLATLKIQPSEPRDSAVYFCASGLAPGTGGTEAFFGQGTRLTVV.

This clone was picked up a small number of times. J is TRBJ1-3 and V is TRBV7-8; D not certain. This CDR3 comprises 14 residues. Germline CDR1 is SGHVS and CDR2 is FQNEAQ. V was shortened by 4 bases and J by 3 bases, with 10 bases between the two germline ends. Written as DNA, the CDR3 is TGTGCCAGCAGCTCAGAATTAAGTGGAAACACCATATATTTT. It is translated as CASSSELSGNTIYF.

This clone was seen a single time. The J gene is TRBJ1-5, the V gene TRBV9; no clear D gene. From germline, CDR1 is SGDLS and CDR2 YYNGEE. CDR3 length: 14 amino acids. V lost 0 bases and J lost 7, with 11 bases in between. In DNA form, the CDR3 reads TGTGCCAGCAGCGTAGGGGAGAGTCGACAGCCCCAGCATTTT. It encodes CASSVGESRQPQHF. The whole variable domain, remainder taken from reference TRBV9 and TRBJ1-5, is DSGVTQTPKHLITATGQRVTLRCSPRSGDLSVYWYQQSLDQGLQFLIQYYNGEERAKGNILERFSAQQFPDLHSELNLSSLELGDSALYFCASSVGESRQPQHFGDGTRLSIL.

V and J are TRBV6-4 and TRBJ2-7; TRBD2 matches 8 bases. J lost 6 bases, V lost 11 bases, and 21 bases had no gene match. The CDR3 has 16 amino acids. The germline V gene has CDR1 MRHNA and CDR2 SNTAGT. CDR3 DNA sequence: TGTGCCCCCCCCGGACTAGCTCTCCGAGAATCCGCCGAGCAGTACTTC. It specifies CAPPGLALRESAEQYF.

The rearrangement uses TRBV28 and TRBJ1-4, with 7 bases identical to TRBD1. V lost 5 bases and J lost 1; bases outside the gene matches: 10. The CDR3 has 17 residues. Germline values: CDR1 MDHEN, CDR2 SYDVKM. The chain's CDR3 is CASSPGGLQGTNEKLFF. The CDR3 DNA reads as TGTGCCAGCAGTCCAGGGGGGTTGCAAGGAACTAATGAAAAACTGTTTTTT.

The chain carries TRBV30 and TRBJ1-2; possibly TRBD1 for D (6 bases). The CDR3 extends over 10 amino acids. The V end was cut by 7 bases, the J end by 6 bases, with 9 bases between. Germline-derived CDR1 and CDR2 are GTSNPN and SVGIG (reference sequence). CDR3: CASYRDGYTF. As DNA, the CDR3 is TGTGCCTCATACAGGGATGGCTACACCTTC.

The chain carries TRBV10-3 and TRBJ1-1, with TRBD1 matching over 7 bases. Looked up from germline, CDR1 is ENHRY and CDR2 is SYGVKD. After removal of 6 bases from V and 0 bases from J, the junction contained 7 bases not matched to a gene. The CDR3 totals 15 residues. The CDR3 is CAIRLGDSMNTEAFF. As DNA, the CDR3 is TGTGCCATCAGATTAGGGGACAGCATGAACACTGAAGCTTTCTTT.

CDR3 amino acids: CASSGGSQGNQPQHF. CDR3 bases: TGTGCCAGCAGTGGGGGATCTCAGGGCAATCAGCCCCAGCATTTT. The chain combines TRBV6-1 with TRBJ1-5; D is unclear. The length of the CDR3 is 15 residues. Per the germline V gene, CDR1 is MNHNS and CDR2 is SASEGT. V was clipped by 4 bases and J by 2 bases, with 12 bases between them.

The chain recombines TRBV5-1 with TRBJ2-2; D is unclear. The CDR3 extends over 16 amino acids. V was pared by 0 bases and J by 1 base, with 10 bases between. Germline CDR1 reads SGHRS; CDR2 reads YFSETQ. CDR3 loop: CASSLDPGRNTGELFF. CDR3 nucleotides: TGCGCCAGCAGCTTGGACCCGGGTCGGAACACCGGGGAGCTGTTTTTT.

The CDR3 DNA reads as TGTGCCAGCTCACCGTTCGCGAGGGGCTCTGGAAACACCATATATTTT. It translates to CASSPFARGSGNTIYF. The rearrangement links TRBV18 to TRBJ1-3; D possibly corresponds to TRBD1 (5 bases). Trimming took off 3 bases at V and 0 bases at J, with 12 bases between the two ends. The CDR3 sequence is 16 residues long. Germline lookup yields CDR1 KGHSH and CDR2 LQKENI.

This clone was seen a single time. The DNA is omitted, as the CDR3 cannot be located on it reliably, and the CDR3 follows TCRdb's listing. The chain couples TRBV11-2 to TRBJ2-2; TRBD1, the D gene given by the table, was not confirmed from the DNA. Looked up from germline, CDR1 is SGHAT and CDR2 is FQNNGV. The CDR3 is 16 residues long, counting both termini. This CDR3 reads CASKLLRGRRAGELFF.

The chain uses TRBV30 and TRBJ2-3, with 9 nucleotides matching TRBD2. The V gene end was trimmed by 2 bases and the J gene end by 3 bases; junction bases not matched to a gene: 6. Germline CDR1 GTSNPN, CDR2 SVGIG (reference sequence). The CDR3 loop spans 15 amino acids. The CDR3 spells CAWSFIAGVTDTQYF. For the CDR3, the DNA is TGTGCCTGGAGTTTCATAGCGGGAGTAACAGATACGCAGTATTTT.

CDR3 sequence reads: CATSKVRGLAGGSSRETQYF. In nucleotides, the CDR3 is TGTGCCACCAGCAAAGTCCGGGGACTAGCGGGAGGTTCCTCCAGAGAGACCCAGTACTTC. The rearrangement uses TRBV15 and TRBJ2-5; 15 bases fit TRBD2. Germline trimming cut 4 bases from V and 4 bases from J; bases unmatched to any gene: 16. The CDR3 covers 20 residues. Germline V gene sequence: CDR1 LNHNV, CDR2 YYDKDF (reference sequence).